This T cell receptor beta chain was captured in a study of cytomegalovirus exposure and HLA in healthy donors. The germline V gene encodes CDR1 SEHNR and CDR2 FQNEAQ (reference sequence). This CDR3 is 16 amino acids long. V lost 3 bases and J 6 bases, leaving 19 bases between the germline ends. Vbeta (60) and Jbeta (13) primers were used in the PCR. Assay used: immunoSEQ multiplex PCR; TCRdb lists only in-frame clones, some missing. The repertoire consists of roughly 200,000 clones, with 87% occurring once and the leading ten covering 1.1%. The sample taken for sequencing was PBMCs. This TCR derives from a boy aged 2 to 10 in good health and CMV-seronegative. The V gene is TRBV7-9, the J gene TRBJ2-3; D not certain. CDR3 in DNA: TGTGCCAGCAGCTTTAATCGTGGCAGTCCAGGCGATACGCAGTATTTT. Translation gives CASSFNRGSPGDTQYF.